Below are 8 T cell receptor beta chains sequenced from a single sample in a study of blood T cell repertoires in COVID-19. Repertoires were generated with immunoSEQ multiplex PCR, while TCRdb's copy carries only in-frame clones and drops some. The repertoire includes 200,000 to 250,000 clones, 85% to 90% of them detected once, and more than 5.5% sits in the top ten. Sequencing was performed on peripheral blood. All receptors derive from a man older than 75 with acute or convalescent COVID-19.

This rearrangement joins TRBV18 to TRBJ1-1; no reliable D call. The V gene's germline CDR1 is KGHSH and CDR2 LQKENI. The CDR3 has 14 amino acids. The ends were cut back, 8 bases at V and 5 bases at J, with 18 bases in the middle. CDR3 protein: CASQAMGRGTEAFF. In DNA, the CDR3 is TGTGCCAGCCAGGCGATGGGGAGAGGAACTGAAGCTTTCTTT.

In nucleotides, the CDR3 is TGCAGCGTGGGGACAGCCACTGAAGCTTTCTTT. It specifies CSVGTATEAFF. The chain joins TRBV29-1 to TRBJ1-1; 7 positions match TRBD1. Per the germline V gene, CDR1 is SQVTM and CDR2 is ANQGSEA. This CDR3 has 11 residues. The junction had 2 bases not matched to a gene; V was cut back by 6 bases and J by 4 bases.

The V call is TRBV28, the J call TRBJ2-7; 8 bases are shared with TRBD1. This CDR3 has 14 amino acids. With V trimmed by 5 bases and J by 2 bases, 5 bases remained unmatched. The germline CDR1 and CDR2 sequences are MDHEN and SYDVKM. CDR3 in DNA: TGTGCCAGCAGTCTGGACAGGGAGGCCTACGAGCAGTACGTC. Protein: CASSLDREAYEQYV.

The chain employs TRBV5-1 and TRBJ2-2; 9 positions agree with TRBD2. Per the germline V gene, CDR1 is SGHRS and CDR2 is YFSETQ. The CDR3 covers 16 residues. The V gene end was trimmed by 3 bases and the J gene end by 2 bases; junction bases not matched to a gene: 5. In DNA form, the CDR3 reads TGCGCCAGCAGCTCCCTGACTAGCGGTAACACCGGGGAGCTGTTTTTT. Protein sequence: CASSSLTSGNTGELFF.

This clone has a single count. The chain recombines TRBV30 with TRBJ1-3; TRBD1 is a possible D gene (6 bases). Germline-derived CDR1 and CDR2 are GTSNPN and SVGIG (reference sequence). The CDR3 has 15 amino acids. V was pared by 3 bases and J by 2 bases, with 14 bases between. CDR3 DNA sequence: TGTGCCTGGAGCACCCAACAGGGCCCTGGAAACACCATATATTTT. Its protein is CAWSTQQGPGNTIYF.

The chain carries TRBV12-3 or TRBV12-4 and TRBJ2-5, with D maybe TRBD2 (6 bases). V was cut by 8 bases and J by 4 bases, with 8 bases left in between. The CDR3 extends over 11 amino acids. Written as DNA, the CDR3 is TGTGCCAGCGGGGGGAGAGAGACCCAGTACTTC. It is translated as CASGGRETQYF.

The chain joins TRBV13 to TRBJ2-3; maybe TRBD1 (6 bases). The CDR3 contains 12 residues. The germline V gene has CDR1 PRHDT and CDR2 FYEKMQ (reference sequence). V gave up 6 bases and J gave up 6 bases, with 10 bases separating them. The DNA of the CDR3 is TGTGCCAGCAGTACCCAGGGGGATACGCAGTATTTT. This gives the protein CASSTQGDTQYF.

The chain combines TRBV19 with TRBJ1-4, with D possibly being TRBD1 (6 bases). Trimming pared 5 bases from V and 3 bases from J, leaving 13 bases between. This CDR3 spans 15 amino acids. Germline V lookup: CDR1 LNHDA, CDR2 SQIVND (reference sequence). In nucleotides, the CDR3 is TGTGCCAGTAGTCCTACAGGGAGCGCTAATGAAAAACTGTTTTTT. Protein product: CASSPTGSANEKLFF.